Described below is a single T cell receptor (beta chain) sequence and its context. Its antigen is not identified. The CDR3 has 15 residues. Germline lookup yields CDR1 MNHEY and CDR2 SMNVEV (reference sequence). Sampling involved one blood draw (roughly 2.5 ml) for every donor. Whole blood served as the source of total RNA, and no T cell sorting took place. The data belong to a study of monozygotic twins with inflammatory bowel disease. Regarding the study as a whole: Researchers report that IBD patients shared fewer clonotypes with others than healthy twins, especially amid disease activity.

TCRdb reprocessed the 5' RACE reads and stores each CDR3 protein as one record, lacking DNA. The sample has a few hundred thousand distinct CDR3 sequences, and its top ten clones hold 2% to 3%. This receptor was identified in a human donor with ulcerative colitis or Crohn's disease, or a healthy co-twin of an affected twin (not recorded which). Material for sequencing was blood. The rearrangement joins TRBV27 to TRBJ2-1. CDR3 in amino acids: CASSSSEGSYNEQYF.